Below, 3 T cell receptor beta chains from the same sample are listed, as sequenced in a study of T cell responses to AZD1222 COVID-19 vaccine. Assay used: immunoSEQ multiplex PCR; TCRdb lists only in-frame clones, some missing. The sample includes about 110,000 clones, 94% of them seen just once. Sequences were derived from peripheral blood, sampled 28 days after the second AZD1222 dose. Every receptor here comes from an adult who received the AZD1222 COVID-19 vaccine.

The chain is built from TRBV5-1 and TRBJ1-3; D is undetermined. V gave up 3 bases and J gave up 0 bases, with 4 bases separating them. The CDR3 is 13 amino acids. The V gene's germline CDR1 is SGHRS and CDR2 YFSETQ. CDR3 amino acids: CASSSFSGNTIYF. CDR3 coding DNA: TGCGCCAGCAGCTCCTTCTCTGGAAACACCATATATTTT.

This clone was observed a single time. The V gene is TRBV3-1 (or the pseudogene TRBV3-2), the J gene TRBJ1-4, with 10 bases that match TRBD1. Germline CDR1 LGHDT, CDR2 YNNKEL (reference sequence). CDR3 length: 15 amino acids. The J segment lost 7 bases and the V segment lost 3 bases, leaving 5 bases of the junction unmatched. This CDR3 reads CASSQARDRGEKLFF. CDR3 in DNA: TGTGCCAGCAGCCAGGCCCGGGACAGGGGTGAAAAACTGTTTTTT.

CDR3 in DNA: TGTGCCAGCCTGGGACAGCTCGCTGAGCAGTTCTTC. Encoded protein: CASLGQLAEQFF. V and J are TRBV2 and TRBJ2-1; 7 bases agree with TRBD1. CDR3 length equals 12 residues. J gave up 9 bases and V 8 bases, and 7 bases lay outside the gene matches. Per the germline V gene, CDR1 is SNHLY and CDR2 is FYNNEI.